A single TCR beta chain is shown here with its context. Only in-frame clones appear in the TCRdb table, and some are missing; sequencing was by immunoSEQ multiplex PCR. The profile shows more than 250,000 clones, around 88% of them singletons. This record belongs to a study of blood T cell repertoires in COVID-19. Study-wide background: Sites in the United States, Italy and Spain provided acute and convalescent COVID-19 samples.

A Seattle source enrolled patients during active infection and followed them longitudinally. Germline lookup yields CDR1 SEHNR and CDR2 FQNEAQ (reference sequence). V dropped 4 bases and J dropped 3; count of bases not matched to a gene: 3. This CDR3 comprises 14 residues. This chain uses TRBV7-9 with TRBJ1-1; TRBD1 matches at 9 bases. This clonotype originated in a woman aged 25 to 39 with COVID-19, enrolled during active disease. The sample consisted of peripheral blood. CDR3 sequence (DNA): TGTGCCAGCAGCTGGAACAGGGGGCACACTGAAGCTTTCTTT. Its protein product is CASSWNRGHTEAFF. Drawing the rest from reference TRBV7-9 and TRBJ1-1, the complete variable domain is DTGVSQNPRHKITKRGQNVTFRCDPISEHNRLYWYRQTLGQGPEFLTYFQNEAQLEKSRLLSDRFSAERPKGSFSTLEIQRTEQGDSAMYLCASSWNRGHTEAFFGQGTRLTVV.